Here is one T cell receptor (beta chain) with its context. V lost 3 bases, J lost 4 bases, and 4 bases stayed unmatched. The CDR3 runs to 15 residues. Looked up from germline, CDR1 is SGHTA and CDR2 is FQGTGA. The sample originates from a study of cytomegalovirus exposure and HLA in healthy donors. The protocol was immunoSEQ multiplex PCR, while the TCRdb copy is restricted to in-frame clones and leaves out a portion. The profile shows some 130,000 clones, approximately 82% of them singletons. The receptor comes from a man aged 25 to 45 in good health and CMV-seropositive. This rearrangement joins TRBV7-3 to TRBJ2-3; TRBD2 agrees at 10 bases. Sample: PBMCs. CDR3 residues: CASSLSGGAADTQYF. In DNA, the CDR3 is TGTGCCAGCAGCTTGAGCGGGGGGGCAGCAGATACGCAGTATTTT.